The clone carrying this T cell receptor (beta chain) appeared many times. The target antigen is unknown. Disease duration was under 3 months in the ophthalmopathy patients, who also had a Clinical Activity Score of at least 3 and a NOSPECS grade of at least 4. Amplification of TCR beta CDR3 regions used RNA as the template. The primer set for the first-round RT-PCR of the TCR CDR3 was HTBI. TCRdb processed the multiplex PCR reads anew with MiXCR; each CDR3 protein has one entry. The sample records approximately 490,000 distinct CDR3 sequences, 20% to 25% being singletons. These data originate in a study of T cells in Graves' hyperthyroidism and ophthalmopathy. For the study at large: Peripheral blood specimens were obtained at initial diagnosis, prior to any treatment.

Germline-derived CDR1 and CDR2 are SNHLY and FYNNEI. The V gene lost 4 bases and the J gene lost 4 bases, with 11 bases spanning the gap. The CDR3 length is 14 residues. Study outcomes and limitations: Researchers found most expanded thyroid clonotypes above 0.001 in blood as well.

The receptor was isolated from a woman between 70 and 85 years old with Graves' ophthalmopathy. J is TRBJ1-5 and V is TRBV2; tentatively, D is TRBD1 (5 bases). Sequencing input: blood. The CDR3 DNA reads TGTGCCAGCAGTGCGGGGCACCGAAATCAGCCCCAGCATTTT. This codes for CASSAGHRNQPQHF.